Below are 13 T cell receptor beta chains sequenced from a single sample in a study of CD8 T cells in Susac syndrome (dated by TCRdb to the late 2010s). Libraries came from the immunoSEQ multiplex PCR assay. RNA was extracted using the RNeasy kit, and roughly 0.5 to 1 microgram was reverse transcribed with random hexamers. TCRdb reran the public reads through fastp at Q25 and MiXCR, keeping productive beta chains. When rows share a CDR3 protein, they turn into one entry using the most common DNA and genes. This sample is represented by about 180,000 distinct CDR3 sequences; almost 96% of them were singletons. The ten largest account for around 0.09% of the sample. Sequencing used CD4+ T cells from PBMCs. These receptors came from a human donor with multiple sclerosis.

The chain carries TRBV14 and TRBJ2-5; D unresolved. This CDR3 is 13 amino acids long. Germline V gives CDR1 SGHDN, CDR2 FVKESK. V lost 2 bases to trimming and J lost 2 bases, with 6 bases between them. CDR3: CASSQFLQETQYF. CDR3 bases: TGTGCCAGCAGCCAATTCCTACAAGAGACCCAGTACTTC.

The rearrangement uses TRBV20-1 and TRBJ2-7; TRBD1 or TRBD2 may be the D gene (5 bases each). Per the germline V gene, CDR1 is DFQATT and CDR2 is SNEGSKA (reference sequence). With 4 bases removed from V and 2 bases from J, the gap between germline ends came to 12 bases. The CDR3 runs to 13 residues. CDR3 amino acids: CSATRDATYEQYF. CDR3 nucleotides: TGCAGTGCTACCCGGGACGCCACCTACGAGCAGTACTTC.

This clonotype has just one count. The rearrangement joins TRBV20-1 to TRBJ1-5, with D perhaps matching TRBD1 (5 bases). The germline gives CDR1 DFQATT, CDR2 SNEGSKA (reference sequence). The CDR3 covers 12 residues. CDR3: CRDWDSNQPQHF. The CDR3 DNA follows: TGCAGGGATTGGGACAGCAATCAGCCCCAGCATTTT.

The gene calls are TRBV30 and TRBJ2-5; D unclear. Germline V lookup: CDR1 GTSNPN, CDR2 SVGIG (reference sequence). The CDR3 contains 13 residues. V was pared by 0 bases and J by 4 bases, with 9 bases between. The CDR3 DNA sequence: TGTGCCTGGAGTGTCCAAGGTCGAGAGACCCAGTACTTC. Translating it yields CAWSVQGRETQYF.

The CDR3 DNA reads TGTGCCAGCAGTTACTCTGATAACTATGGCTACACCTTC. Translated: CASSYSDNYGYTF. V gene TRBV6-2 or TRBV6-3 combines with J gene TRBJ1-2; D gene unclear. V was trimmed by 0 bases and J by 1 base, leaving 3 bases between them. The CDR3 sequence is 13 residues long. Germline V gene lookup returns CDR1 MNHEY and CDR2 SVGEGT.

This clonotype has a single count. The rearrangement joins TRBV29-1 to TRBJ1-1; D might be TRBD1 (5 bases). In germline, CDR1 is SQVTM, CDR2 ANQGSEA. Between the trimmed V and J ends, which lost 6 bases and 6 bases, there was a span of 14 bases. This CDR3 has 12 residues. CDR3 sequence: CSVRAPGSEAFF. CDR3 DNA sequence: TGCAGCGTCCGAGCGCCAGGGTCTGAAGCTTTCTTT.

The chain joins TRBV25-1 to TRBJ2-5; 8 bases line up with TRBD1. This CDR3 has 15 residues. V shed 3 bases and J 2 bases; nucleotides not matched to a gene: 5. Germline-derived CDR1 and CDR2 are MGHDK and SYGVNS. The CDR3 loop is CASSDIGQGQETQYF. DNA of the CDR3: TGTGCCAGCAGTGACATCGGACAGGGACAAGAGACCCAGTACTTC.

The rearrangement joins TRBV2 to TRBJ2-5; D not resolved. V dropped 10 bases and J dropped 0 bases, with 6 bases sitting between them. The CDR3 runs 11 residues. In germline, CDR1 is SNHLY, CDR2 FYNNEI. The CDR3 region has the DNA TGTGCCACCTCGTACCAAGAGACCCAGTACTTC. As protein: CATSYQETQYF. The variable domain in full, completed from reference TRBV2 and TRBJ2-5, reads EPEVTQTPSHQVTQMGQEVILRCVPISNHLYFYWYRQILGQKVEFLVSFYNNEISEKSEIFDDQFSVERPDGSNFTLKIRSTKLEDSAMYFCATSYQETQYFGPGTRLLVL.

The genes are TRBV3-1 and TRBJ2-3, with no clear D. CDR3 size: 17 residues. In germline, CDR1 is LGHDT, CDR2 YNNKEL (reference sequence). Trimming pared 5 bases from V and 5 bases from J, leaving 23 bases between. The CDR3 coding sequence is TGTGCCAGCAGCGGTAGCATTCCCATTTGTATGCAAGATACGCAGTATTTT. The encoded protein is CASSGSIPICMQDTQYF.

The chain has TRBV4-2 and TRBJ1-5; a possible D gene is TRBD1 (5 bases). Germline lookup yields CDR1 LGHNA and CDR2 YNFKEQ. The CDR3 has 15 residues. Trimming pared 0 bases from V and 7 bases from J, leaving 13 bases between. The DNA for the CDR3 is TGTGCCAGCAGCCAAGAGGGACGCGGCGGACAGCCCCAGCATTTT. Encoded protein: CASSQEGRGGQPQHF.

The table lists this clonotype with a count of one. The V and J genes are TRBV6-6 and TRBJ1-6; D is unresolved. The ends were cut back, 0 bases at V and 12 bases at J, with 9 bases in the middle. Per germline, CDR1 MNHNY and CDR2 SVGAGI (reference sequence). This CDR3 region has 13 residues. The CDR3 bases are TGTGCCAGCAGTTACTCGAAAGAGTTACCCCTCCACTTT. This encodes CASSYSKELPLHF.

The chain carries TRBV20-1 and TRBJ2-1; the D is unclear. The CDR3 is made up of 12 amino acids. The V gene lost 4 bases and the J gene lost 8 bases, with 12 bases spanning the gap. The germline V gene encodes CDR1 DFQATT and CDR2 SNEGSKA (reference sequence). CDR3 amino acids: CSATPDVHEQFF. The CDR3 DNA is TGCAGTGCTACCCCTGATGTCCATGAGCAGTTCTTC.

This chain connects TRBV20-1 to TRBJ1-1; no clear D gene. With 4 bases removed from V and 6 bases from J, the gap between germline ends came to 12 bases. The CDR3 is made up of 12 amino acids. Germline loops: CDR1 DFQATT, CDR2 SNEGSKA (reference sequence). The CDR3 DNA follows: TGCAGTGCTAATAGAGGGAGCTCTGAAGCTTTCTTT. Its translation: CSANRGSSEAFF.